A selection of T cell receptor beta chains follows, all from one sample in a study of Graves' ophthalmopathy and Graves' hyperthyroidism. TCRdb recomputed calls from the multiplex PCR reads with MiXCR, one row per CDR3 protein. The repertoire has around 1,200,000 distinct CDR3 sequences, about 36% of them found once; the top ten carry 11%. Material: peripheral blood or thyroid tissue (not recorded which). The receptors originated from an adult man with Graves' hyperthyroidism. Each CDR3 is given with its conserved first and last residue. The order of the fields is V gene, D gene, clone size, J gene, CDR3 protein, CDR3 DNA. D genes are given only for firm matches. Only part of the rows carry a size: once, few, many, or a class if the clone is expanded.

v_call: TRBV12-3/TRBV12-4; d_call: .; clone_size: many; j_call: TRBJ1-5; cdr3_aa: CASSPRGGSNQPQHF; cdr3_nt: TGTGCCAGCAGTCCCCGGGGAGGCAGCAATCAGCCCCAGCATTTT
v_call: TRBV6-2/TRBV6-3; d_call: .; clone_size: .; j_call: TRBJ1-4; cdr3_aa: CASSLGQRGRKEEKLFF; cdr3_nt: TGTGCCAGCAGCCTTGGACAGCGGGGAAGGAAGGAGGAAAAACTGTTTTTT
v_call: TRBV19; d_call: .; clone_size: .; j_call: TRBJ1-5; cdr3_aa: CASSKGREPYEHF; cdr3_nt: TGTGCCAGTAGTAAAGGACGGGAGCCCTACGAGCATTTT
v_call: TRBV7-6; d_call: .; clone_size: many; j_call: TRBJ2-5; cdr3_aa: CASSSAPQETQYF; cdr3_nt: TGTGCCAGCAGCTCCGCTCCCCAAGAGACCCAGTACTTC
v_call: TRBV4-2; d_call: TRBD1; clone_size: .; j_call: TRBJ2-5; cdr3_aa: CASSQAPQGVETQYF; cdr3_nt: TGTGCCAGCAGCCAAGCACCACAGGGGGTGGAGACCCAGTACTTC
v_call: TRBV29-1; d_call: TRBD1; clone_size: .; j_call: TRBJ1-2; cdr3_aa: CSVRPTGIYGYTF; cdr3_nt: TGCAGCGTGCGCCCGACAGGGATCTATGGCTACACCTTC
v_call: TRBV19; d_call: .; clone_size: .; j_call: TRBJ1-2; cdr3_aa: CASDPGPVYGYTF; cdr3_nt: TGTGCCAGTGATCCGGGGCCCGTCTATGGCTACACCTTC
v_call: TRBV5-1; d_call: .; clone_size: few; j_call: TRBJ1-4; cdr3_aa: CASRGAANSNEKLFF; cdr3_nt: TGCGCCAGCAGGGGAGCGGCGAACTCTAATGAAAAACTGTTTTTT
v_call: TRBV29-1; d_call: TRBD2; clone_size: many; j_call: TRBJ2-7; cdr3_aa: CSVPGTSGSYEQYF; cdr3_nt: TGCAGCGTCCCCGGGACTAGCGGTAGTTACGAGCAGTACTTC
v_call: TRBV29-1; d_call: .; clone_size: once; j_call: TRBJ2-6; cdr3_aa: CSVEWAVEAF; cdr3_nt: TGCAGCGTTGAGTGGGCAGTTGAAGCTTTC
v_call: TRBV9; d_call: TRBD1; clone_size: many; j_call: TRBJ1-4; cdr3_aa: CASSEPRQGEFEKLFF; cdr3_nt: TGTGCCAGCAGCGAGCCCAGACAGGGCGAATTTGAAAAACTGTTTTTT
v_call: TRBV29-1; d_call: .; clone_size: .; j_call: TRBJ2-7; cdr3_aa: CSVEEKGTYEQYF; cdr3_nt: TGCAGCGTTGAAGAGAAGGGAACCTACGAGCAGTACTTC
v_call: TRBV29-1; d_call: TRBD1; clone_size: .; j_call: TRBJ1-5; cdr3_aa: CSVGQGGEPQHF; cdr3_nt: TGCAGCGTTGGACAGGGAGGAGAGCCCCAGCATTTT
v_call: TRBV7-9; d_call: TRBD1; clone_size: .; j_call: TRBJ1-6; cdr3_aa: CASSSRQGWPLHF; cdr3_nt: TGTGCCAGCAGCTCCAGACAGGGGTGGCCCCTCCACTTT
v_call: TRBV29-1; d_call: .; clone_size: many; j_call: TRBJ1-2; cdr3_aa: CSVEATDDDNYGYTF; cdr3_nt: TGCAGCGTTGAAGCTACAGACGACGATAACTATGGCTACACCTTC
v_call: TRBV5-1; d_call: .; clone_size: .; j_call: TRBJ2-7; cdr3_aa: CASRPGFDYEQYF; cdr3_nt: TGCGCCAGCAGACCAGGGTTTGACTACGAGCAGTACTTC